This T cell receptor beta chain was profiled in a study of cytomegalovirus exposure and HLA in healthy donors. The study ran its PCR with 60 Vbeta and 13 Jbeta primers. Using immunoSEQ multiplex PCR, the repertoire was profiled, and TCRdb retains in-frame clones only, with some absent. The sample gives roughly 84,000 clones, around 79% of which show up once; around 6% is in the top ten. Trimming took off 5 bases at V and 0 bases at J, with 17 bases between the two ends. The germline CDR1 and CDR2 sequences are SNHLY and FYNNEI. The CDR3 has 16 residues. This receptor was obtained from a male donor in good health and CMV-seropositive. This chain joins TRBV2 and TRBJ2-7; a possible D gene is TRBD2 (5 bases). Sequencing was done on a sample of PBMCs. CDR3 amino acids: CASSPPRGWSSYEQYF. CDR3 sequence (DNA): TGTGCCAGCAGTCCCCCTCGAGGGTGGAGCTCCTACGAGCAGTACTTC.